One and the same sample provided the 10 T cell receptor beta chains below, sequenced in a study of CD8+ T cells in alopecia areata. Sequencing relied on a cDNA template that was reverse transcribed from extracted RNA. Measured with immunoSEQ multiplex PCR; TCRdb has only the in-frame clones, and not every one. The data hold over 85,000 clones, with 35% to 50% observed a single time. The sequenced sample consisted of CD4+ T cells sorted from blood. These receptors originate from a human donor with alopecia areata.

V and J are TRBV6-5 and TRBJ1-2; the D gene is possibly TRBD1 (5 bases). Trimming took off 8 bases at V and 2 bases at J, with 6 bases between the two ends. CDR1 is MNHEY, CDR2 SVGAGI, per germline. This CDR3 region has 11 residues. CDR3 coding DNA: TGTGCCAGCGGGGCCAACTATGGCTACACCTTC. Translation: CASGANYGYTF.

The chain uses TRBV6-5 and TRBJ2-7; the D gene is possibly TRBD2 (5 bases). Trimming cost V 0 bases and J 7 bases, with 10 bases left between them. Germline CDR1 is MNHEY and CDR2 is SVGAGI. The CDR3 runs 13 residues. The CDR3 region has the DNA TGTGCCAGCAGTTACTCGAAGTCGGGAGAGCAGTACTTC. Its translation is CASSYSKSGEQYF.

Written as DNA, the CDR3 is TGCGCCAGCAGCCAAGTGGCGGGGCAGACCCAGTACTTC. This sequence encodes CASSQVAGQTQYF. The chain links TRBV4-1 to TRBJ2-5, with a possible D match to TRBD2 (6 bases). Trimming shortened V by 1 base and J by 6 bases, and 9 bases separated the two germline ends. This CDR3 has 13 residues. CDR1 is MGHRA, CDR2 YSYEKL, per germline.

The chain couples TRBV6-1 to TRBJ2-1, with unresolved D. CDR1 and CDR2 from the germline V gene are MNHNS and SASEGT. The CDR3 runs to 11 residues. The V end lost 5 bases, the J end lost 12 bases, and 11 bases lay between the germline ends. Here the CDR3 DNA reads TGTGCCAGCAGTACCCGGATGATGCAGTTCTTC. Protein product: CASSTRMMQFF.

For this clone: Additional DNA sequences in this sample encode the identical CDR3. This chain uses TRBV28 with TRBJ2-1; D not resolved. The CDR3 is 14 residues long. V was shortened by 10 bases and J by 0 bases, with 13 bases between the two germline ends. Germline V CDR1 and CDR2: MDHEN, SYDVKM. CDR3 nucleotides: TGTGCCACCCTAGGAGAGAGCTCCTACAATGAGCAGTTCTTC. Protein: CATLGESSYNEQFF.

This clone has at least ten counts. V gene TRBV7-8 combines with J gene TRBJ2-3, with 8 bases matching TRBD2. The germline V gene encodes CDR1 SGHVS and CDR2 FQNEAQ. V lost 8 bases, J lost 2 bases, and 9 bases stayed unmatched. The CDR3 has 15 residues. The chain's CDR3 is CASRLKRELTDTQYF. The CDR3 region has the DNA TGTGCCAGCCGCCTGAAGCGGGAGCTCACAGATACGCAGTATTTT.

The chain couples TRBV5-1 to TRBJ2-2; 7 bases line up with TRBD1. Germline values: CDR1 SGHRS, CDR2 YFSETQ. The CDR3 contains 16 residues. V lost 0 bases and J lost 1; bases outside the gene matches: 3. The CDR3 DNA is TGCGCCAGCAGCTTGGGTCGACAGGGGAACACCGGGGAGCTGTTTTTT. This gives the protein CASSLGRQGNTGELFF.

The V and J genes are TRBV11-2 and TRBJ2-1, with 8 bases aligning to TRBD2. Germline V lookup: CDR1 SGHAT, CDR2 FQNNGV. CDR3 length: 17 amino acids. V dropped 6 bases and J dropped 3; count of bases not matched to a gene: 13. As DNA, the CDR3 is TGTGCCAGCAGGCCTCCAATGAGCGGGGGTATCTACAATGAGCAGTTCTTC. Protein: CASRPPMSGGIYNEQFF. The whole variable domain, remainder taken from reference TRBV11-2 and TRBJ2-1, is EAGVAQSPRYKIIEKRQSVAFWCNPISGHATLYWYQQILGQGPKLLIQFQNNGVVDDSQLPKDRFSAERLKGVDSTLKIQPAKLEDSAVYLCASRPPMSGGIYNEQFFGPGTRLTVL.

This clone was picked up a small number of times. This chain links TRBV29-1 with TRBJ2-7; possibly TRBD2 for D (5 bases). CDR1 SQVTM and CDR2 ANQGSEA come from the germline V gene. V lost 3 bases and J 5 bases, leaving 17 bases between the germline ends. This CDR3 has 14 amino acids. The CDR3 protein is CSVDFGRLPDEQYF. The CDR3 DNA reads as TGCAGCGTTGATTTTGGGCGACTACCCGACGAGCAGTACTTC.

The chain uses TRBV29-1 and TRBJ2-5; perhaps TRBD1 as D (6 bases). The CDR3 loop spans 13 amino acids. The germline V gene has CDR1 SQVTM and CDR2 ANQGSEA. Trimming removed 7 bases from V and 3 bases from J, with 15 bases in between. CDR3 amino acids: CSARDTSKETQYF. The CDR3 region has the DNA TGCAGCGCCCGGGACACCTCTAAAGAGACCCAGTACTTC.